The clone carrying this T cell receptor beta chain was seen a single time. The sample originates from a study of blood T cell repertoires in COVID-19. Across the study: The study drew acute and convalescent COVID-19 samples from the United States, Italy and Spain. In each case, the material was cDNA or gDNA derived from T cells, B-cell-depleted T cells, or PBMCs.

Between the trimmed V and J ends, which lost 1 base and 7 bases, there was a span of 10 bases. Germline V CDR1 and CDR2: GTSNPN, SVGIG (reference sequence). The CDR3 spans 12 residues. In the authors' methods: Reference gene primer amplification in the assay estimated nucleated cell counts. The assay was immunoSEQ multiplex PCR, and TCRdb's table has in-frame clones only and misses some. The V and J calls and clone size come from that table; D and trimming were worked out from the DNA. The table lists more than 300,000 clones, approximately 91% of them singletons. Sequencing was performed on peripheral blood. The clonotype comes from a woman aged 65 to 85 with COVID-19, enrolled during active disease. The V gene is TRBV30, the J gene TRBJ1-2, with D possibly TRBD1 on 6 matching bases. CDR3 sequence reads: CAWSDREGGYTF. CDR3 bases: TGTGCCTGGAGTGACAGGGAAGGTGGCTACACCTTC.